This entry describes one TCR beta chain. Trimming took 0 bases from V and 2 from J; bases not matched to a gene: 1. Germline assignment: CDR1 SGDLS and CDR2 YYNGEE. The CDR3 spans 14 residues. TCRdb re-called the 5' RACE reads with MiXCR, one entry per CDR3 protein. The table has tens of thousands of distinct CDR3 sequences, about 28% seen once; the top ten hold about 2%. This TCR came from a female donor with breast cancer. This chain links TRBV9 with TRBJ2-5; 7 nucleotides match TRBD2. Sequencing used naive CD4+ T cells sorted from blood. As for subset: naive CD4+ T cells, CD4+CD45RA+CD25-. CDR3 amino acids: CASSVGGGQETQYF. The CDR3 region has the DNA TGTGCCAGCAGCGTAGGCGGGGGTCAAGAGACCCAGTACTTC.